The clone carrying this T cell receptor beta chain was recorded many times. Its antigen is not known. This specimen belongs to a study of response to subunit inactivated influenza vaccine. TCRdb ran MiXCR on the RT-PCR reads and lists one entry per CDR3 protein. The repertoire holds approximately 230,000 distinct CDR3 sequences, with 12% as singletons. Trimming took off 0 bases at V and 0 bases at J, with 6 bases between the two ends. The CDR3 extends over 15 amino acids. Looked up from germline, CDR1 is SNHLY and CDR2 is FYNNEI. Study-wide findings and caveats: T cells newly recruited by each seasonal influenza vaccination are few, the authors suggested.

This TCR was sampled from a man aged 45-65 years who received an inactivated influenza vaccine. The chain employs TRBV2 and TRBJ1-3; no firm D call. Sequenced material: non-naive T cells sorted from PBMCs, taken around 14 days before vaccination. CDR3 sequence (DNA): TGTGCCAGCAGTGAAGCAGGAAGCTCTGGAAACACCATATATTTT. This codes for CASSEAGSSGNTIYF.